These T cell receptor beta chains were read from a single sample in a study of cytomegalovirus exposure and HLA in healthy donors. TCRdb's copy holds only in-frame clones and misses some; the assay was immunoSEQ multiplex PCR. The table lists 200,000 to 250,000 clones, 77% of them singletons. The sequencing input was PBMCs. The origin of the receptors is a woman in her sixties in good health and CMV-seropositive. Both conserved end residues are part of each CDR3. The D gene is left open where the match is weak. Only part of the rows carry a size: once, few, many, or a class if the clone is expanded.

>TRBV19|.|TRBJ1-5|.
TGTGCCAGTAATGCTTTCCCGAGTCAGCCCCAGCATTTT
CASNAFPSQPQHF
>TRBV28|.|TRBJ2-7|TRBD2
TGTGCCAGCAGTCGAGGGAGGGGTGGGGAGCAGTACTTC
CASSRGRGGEQYF
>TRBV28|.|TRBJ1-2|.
TGTGCCAGCAGTTCGAGAATCGGGACCCGGGGGGGCTATGGCTACACCTTC
CASSSRIGTRGGYGYTF
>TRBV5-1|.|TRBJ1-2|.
TGCGCCAGCAGCCCCCTCGCCGGGGTGAGCTACACCTTC
CASSPLAGVSYTF
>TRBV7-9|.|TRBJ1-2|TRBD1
TGTGCCAGCAGCTTAGAAGACAGGGTTGGAGGCTACACCTTC
CASSLEDRVGGYTF
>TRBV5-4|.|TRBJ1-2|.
TGTGCCAGCAGGTATCGCCAGGGGCTCGGCTATGGCTACACCTTC
CASRYRQGLGYGYTF
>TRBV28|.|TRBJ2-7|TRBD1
TGTGCCAGCAACCCGGGACAGTCCGACGAGCAGTACTTC
CASNPGQSDEQYF
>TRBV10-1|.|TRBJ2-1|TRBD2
TGCGCCAGCAGTGAGCGTGGGACTAGCGGATACAATGAGCAGTTCTTC
CASSERGTSGYNEQFF
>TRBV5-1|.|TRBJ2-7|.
TGCGCCAGCAGCTTGAGTGGGGGCCCCACCCCCTACGAGCAGTACTTC
CASSLSGGPTPYEQYF
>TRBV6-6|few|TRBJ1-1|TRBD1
TGTGCCAGCAGTTACTCCAGGGGGCGCGAAGCTTTCTTT
CASSYSRGREAFF
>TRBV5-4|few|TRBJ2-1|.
TGTGCCAGCAGCCTAAGAGGAGCTAGCTCCTACAATGAGCAGTTCTTC
CASSLRGASSYNEQFF
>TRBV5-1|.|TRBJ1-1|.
TGCGCCAGCAAGGAGGCCACTGAAGCTTTCTTT
CASKEATEAFF
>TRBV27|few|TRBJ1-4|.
TGTGCCAGCAGTCATACGGGGAGCGGGGGTGAAAAACTGTTTTTT
CASSHTGSGGEKLFF
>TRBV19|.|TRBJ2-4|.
TGTGCCAGTAGTATTTCAGGGGTGAACATTCAGTACTTC
CASSISGVNIQYF
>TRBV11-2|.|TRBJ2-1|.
TGTGCCAGCAGCGGGGGGACCGCTAACAATGAGCAGTTCTTC
CASSGGTANNEQFF
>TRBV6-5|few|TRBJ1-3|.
TGTGCCAGCACCCAGGCGGGGGGAAACACCATATATTTT
CASTQAGGNTIYF
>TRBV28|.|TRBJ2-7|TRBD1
TGTGCCAGCAGTTCCACATCTGGGGACAGGGGAGTCTACGAGCAGTACTTC
CASSSTSGDRGVYEQYF
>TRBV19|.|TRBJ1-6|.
TGTGCCAGTAGCGAACAAAGCTCCTATAATTCACCCCTCCACTTT
CASSEQSSYNSPLHF
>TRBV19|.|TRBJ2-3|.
TGTGCCAGTAGTTCGACCTTAGCGCCCAAGAGGACAGATACGCAGTATTTT
CASSSTLAPKRTDTQYF
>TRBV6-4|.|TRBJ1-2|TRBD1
TGTGCCAGCAGTGGACAGGGAGACTATGGCTACACCTTC
CASSGQGDYGYTF
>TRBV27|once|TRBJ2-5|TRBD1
TGTGCCAGCAGTCAGGACAGGCAAGAGACCCAGTACTTC
CASSQDRQETQYF
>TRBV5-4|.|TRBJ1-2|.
TGTGCCAGCAGCCGCGTTTTCGCCGGCTACACCTTC
CASSRVFAGYTF
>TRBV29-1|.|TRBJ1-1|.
TGCAGCGTTATAATGGCGGCCATGAACACTGAAGCTTTCTTT
CSVIMAAMNTEAFF
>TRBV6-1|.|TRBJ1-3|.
TGTGCCAGTGGACACCCATCCTCTGGAAACACCATATATTTT
CASGHPSSGNTIYF
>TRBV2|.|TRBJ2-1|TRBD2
TGTGCCAGCAGTGAACGTGGCGGGAGCCATACTTACAATGAGCAGTTCTTC
CASSERGGSHTYNEQFF
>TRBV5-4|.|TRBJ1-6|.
TGTGCCAGCAGCTTTGACAGTACTTCACCCCTCCACTTT
CASSFDSTSPLHF
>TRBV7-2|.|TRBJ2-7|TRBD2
TGTGCCAGCAGCGTCACTAGCGGTAGACCCTACGAGCAGTACTTC
CASSVTSGRPYEQYF
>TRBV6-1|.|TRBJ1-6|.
TGTGCCAGCAGTGAAGCGCGTGTGCATAATTCACCCCTCCACTTT
CASSEARVHNSPLHF
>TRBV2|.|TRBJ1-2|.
TGTGCCAGCAGTGGACCAGGGAAGTATGGCTACACCTTC
CASSGPGKYGYTF
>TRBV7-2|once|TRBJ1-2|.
TGTGCCAGCAGCCCAGACGGGGGGCGAGGCTATGGCTACACCTTC
CASSPDGGRGYGYTF
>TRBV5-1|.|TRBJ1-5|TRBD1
TGCGCCAGCAGCTTAGCAGGGGGGACCTATCAGCCCCAGCATTTT
CASSLAGGTYQPQHF
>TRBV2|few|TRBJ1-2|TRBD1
TGTGCCAGCAGTGAAGGACAGGGGCACTATGGCTACACCTTC
CASSEGQGHYGYTF
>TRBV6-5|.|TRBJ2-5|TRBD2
TGTGCCAGCAGTTACTGGAAGCGGGAGGGCCTAAAGACCCAGTACTTC
CASSYWKREGLKTQYF
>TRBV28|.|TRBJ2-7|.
TGTGCCACCTCAGGGGATTCCTACGAGCAGTACTTC
CATSGDSYEQYF
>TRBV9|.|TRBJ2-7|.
TGTGCCAGCAGCCCTGTGGCGGGGATTCACGAGCAGTACTTC
CASSPVAGIHEQYF
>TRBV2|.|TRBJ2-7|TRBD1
TGTGCCAGCAAAGGATGGCAGGGGGTATCCTACGAGCAGTACTTC
CASKGWQGVSYEQYF
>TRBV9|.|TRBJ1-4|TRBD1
TGTGCCAGCAGCCCGGTTAAGTTGGGACGGCGGACAGGAAAACTGTTTTTT
CASSPVKLGRRTGKLFF
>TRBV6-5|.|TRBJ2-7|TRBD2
TGTGCCAGCAGTTATACTAGCGGGAGCCCCTCATCGGAGCAGTACTTC
CASSYTSGSPSSEQYF